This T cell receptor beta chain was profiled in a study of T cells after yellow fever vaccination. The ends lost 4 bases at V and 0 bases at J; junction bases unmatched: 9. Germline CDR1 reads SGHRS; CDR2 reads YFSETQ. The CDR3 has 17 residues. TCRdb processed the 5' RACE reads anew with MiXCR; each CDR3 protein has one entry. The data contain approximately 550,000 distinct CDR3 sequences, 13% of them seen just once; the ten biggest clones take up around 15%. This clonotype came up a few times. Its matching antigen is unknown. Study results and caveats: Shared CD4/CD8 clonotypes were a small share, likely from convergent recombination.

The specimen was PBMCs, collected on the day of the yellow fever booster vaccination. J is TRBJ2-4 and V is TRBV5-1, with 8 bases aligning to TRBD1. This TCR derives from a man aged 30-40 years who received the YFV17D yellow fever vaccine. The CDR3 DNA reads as TGCGCCAGCAGCCCCCCGGTGGACAGGGCAGCCAAAAACATTCAGTACTTC. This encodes CASSPPVDRAAKNIQYF.